This paragraph reports one T cell receptor (beta chain). The clone's antigen remains unknown. Per-base qualities were not stored, and no clone one base away is much larger. The Qiagen DNeasy kit was used to extract genomic DNA from unsorted PBMCs and from the negatively selected CD4+ and CD8+ fractions. Amplification of TCR beta CDR3 regions was done by immunoSEQ multiplex PCR with primers that anneal to V and J segments. A synthetic immune receptor repertoire was used to minimize amplification bias, and any remaining bias was removed computationally after sequencing. As for how the authors treated the data: Custom Python scripts were used to quantify repertoire diversity as the Shannon entropy index. The unsorted, CD4+ and CD8+ repertoires were each analyzed separately, with the exception of combined analyses, where CD4+ and CD8+ sequences were merged in silico. A clone was considered expanded if an increase in frequency of at least 2-fold after treatment relative to C1D1 was found, and a pseudocount of 0.5 was applied to clones undetected at baseline. Clones with 0 or 1 copy at C1D1 were classified as singleton clones, and clones with 2 or more copies were classified as non-singleton clones. By matching protein sequences in sorted samples from the same patient, clones expanded in unsorted samples were annotated as CD4+, CD8+ or unknown. Wilcoxon tests on paired samples were used to test diversity changes from C1D1 to C4D1. This immuneACCESS table, as held by TCRdb, lists in-frame sequences with V and J called but not all clones. Of the missing ones, under half trace to an unresolved V gene in checked studies; the others have no known cause. V and J calls and clone size are given by that table; D and trimming were obtained from the DNA. For this sample there are some 25,000 clones; about 91% appear just once. The top ten hold around 6.7% of the sample.

This record belongs to a study of PD-1 blockade in classical Hodgkin lymphoma (dated by TCRdb to 2020 to 2022). A note on the overall study: Nivolumab dosing was 3 mg/kg intravenously every 2 weeks, continuing until either disease progression or unacceptable toxicity. A peripheral blood immune signature of response to PD-1 blockade in classical Hodgkin lymphoma was defined using TCR beta sequencing and CyTOF. Overall study results and their limits: Among trial patients, those achieving complete response had baseline diversity similar to that of newly diagnosed patients, while diversity was significantly lower in partial responders and progressors. Baseline TCR diversity was reported to be lower in newly diagnosed patients than in healthy donors and to be lower still in relapsed/refractory patients. The study was restricted to a single clinical trial cohort, and the causes of repertoire differences, possibly disease activity or prior therapy, were left undefined. Lower diversity was observed in patients in whom nivolumab was started less than 1 year after ASCT, and these patients were excluded from later analyses so that confounding by immune reconstitution would be avoided. CD4+ but not CD8+ TCR diversity rose significantly by C4D1 (p=0.0027 vs p=0.16), most apparent in complete responders (p=0.02).

V lost 2 bases and J lost 6 bases; the stretch between them is 8 bases long. Measured from the cysteine to the phenylalanine, the CDR3 is 11 residues long. The DNA shown is the 33-base CDR3, in frame from base 1. CDR1 and CDR2 were assigned from the germline V gene (reference sequence) as GTSNPN and SVGIG. This sample's time point label indicates: cycle 1 day 1 (C1D1), immediately before nivolumab initiation. All trial patients had relapsed after autologous stem cell transplantation, with cohorts A, B and C differing in prior brentuximab vedotin exposure. CD8+ T cells were purified from thawed PBMCs by magnetic negative selection with a Miltenyi CD8+ T cell isolation kit. The trial cohort included more than 55 patients with relapsed/refractory classical Hodgkin lymphoma, and each patient had a best overall response of complete response, partial response or progressive disease. Trial patients were treated with single-agent nivolumab in the multi-cohort phase II CheckMate 205 trial. Best overall response was determined by an independent review committee according to the 2007 International Working Group response criteria. Trial PBMCs were obtained immediately prior to nivolumab initiation (C1D1) and on therapy at cycle 2 day 1 and cycle 4 day 1. Peripheral blood was collected in 8 mL Vacutainer Cell Preparation Tubes, from which PBMCs were isolated by centrifugation and then cryopreserved. Purified CD4+ and CD8+ fractions were prepared only for cases where an additional PBMC sample was available. Magnetically labelled cells were removed on LS columns in a quadroMACS separator, and the flow-through was collected as the purified fraction.

The V gene is TRBV30 and the J gene is TRBJ2-7, with the D assignment possibly TRBD1 or TRBD2, given 5 matching bases for each. The sequence was collected from a human donor with classical Hodgkin lymphoma. Material: CD8+ T cells from blood, obtained at baseline. CDR3 sequence: CAWSPGAEQYF. The DNA sequence is given as TGTGCCTGGAGTCCCGGGGCCGAGCAGTACTTC.